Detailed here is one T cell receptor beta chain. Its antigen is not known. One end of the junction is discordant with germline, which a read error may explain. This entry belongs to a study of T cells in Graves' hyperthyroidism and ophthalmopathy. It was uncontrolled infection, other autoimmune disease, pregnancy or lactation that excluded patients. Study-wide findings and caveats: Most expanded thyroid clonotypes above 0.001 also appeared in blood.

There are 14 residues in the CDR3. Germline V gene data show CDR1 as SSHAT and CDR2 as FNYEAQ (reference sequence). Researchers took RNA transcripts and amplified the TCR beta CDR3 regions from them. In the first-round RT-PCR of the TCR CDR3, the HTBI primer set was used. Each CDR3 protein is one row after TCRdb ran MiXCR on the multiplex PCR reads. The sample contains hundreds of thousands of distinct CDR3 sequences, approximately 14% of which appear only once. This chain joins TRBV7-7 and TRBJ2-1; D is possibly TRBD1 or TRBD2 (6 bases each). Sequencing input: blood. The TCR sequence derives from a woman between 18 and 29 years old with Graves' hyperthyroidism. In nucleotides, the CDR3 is TGTGCTAGCAGCTTAGACCCGAAGGGGGGTGAGCAGTTCTTC. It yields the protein CASSLDPKGGEQFF.